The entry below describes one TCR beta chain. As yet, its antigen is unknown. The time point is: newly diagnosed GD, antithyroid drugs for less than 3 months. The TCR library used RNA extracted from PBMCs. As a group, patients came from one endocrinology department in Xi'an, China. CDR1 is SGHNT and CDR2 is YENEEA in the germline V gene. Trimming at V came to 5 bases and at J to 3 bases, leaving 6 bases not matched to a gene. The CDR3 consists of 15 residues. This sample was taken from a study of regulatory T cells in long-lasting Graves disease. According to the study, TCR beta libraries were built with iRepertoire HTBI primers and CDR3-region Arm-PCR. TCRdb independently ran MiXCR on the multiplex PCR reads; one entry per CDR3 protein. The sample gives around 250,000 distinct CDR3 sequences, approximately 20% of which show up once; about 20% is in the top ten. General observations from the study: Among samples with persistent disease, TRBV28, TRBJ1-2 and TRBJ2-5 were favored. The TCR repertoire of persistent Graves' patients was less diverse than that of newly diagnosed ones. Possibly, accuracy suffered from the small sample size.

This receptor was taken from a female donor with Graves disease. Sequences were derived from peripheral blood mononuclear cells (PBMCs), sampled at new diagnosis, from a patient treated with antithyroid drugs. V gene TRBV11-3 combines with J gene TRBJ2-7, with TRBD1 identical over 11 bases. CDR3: CASSQRGTGGYEQYF. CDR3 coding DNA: TGTGCCAGCAGCCAAAGAGGGACAGGGGGCTACGAGCAGTACTTC.